The TCR beta chain under discussion was sequenced for a study of cytomegalovirus exposure and HLA in healthy donors. Overall study results and limits: The classifier, whose performance was assessed in both the original and validation cohorts, reportedly diagnosed cytomegalovirus status with high specificity and sensitivity.

Libraries were prepared by immunoSEQ multiplex PCR; TCRdb keeps only in-frame clonotypes and omits some of them. The sample lists 260,000 or so clones, 80% to 95% occurring once. Deletions cut 1 base from V and 2 bases from J, with 8 bases between. The CDR3 extends over 14 amino acids. The V gene's germline CDR1 is MNHNS and CDR2 SASEGT. Of note for this clone: The antigen is not known.

This TCR derives from a woman younger than 45 in good health and CMV-seronegative. Sample: PBMCs. The chain joins TRBV6-1 to TRBJ1-1; maybe TRBD1 (6 bases). This CDR3 reads CASSEGQANTEAFF. CDR3 DNA sequence: TGTGCCAGCAGTGAAGGACAGGCCAACACTGAAGCTTTCTTT.